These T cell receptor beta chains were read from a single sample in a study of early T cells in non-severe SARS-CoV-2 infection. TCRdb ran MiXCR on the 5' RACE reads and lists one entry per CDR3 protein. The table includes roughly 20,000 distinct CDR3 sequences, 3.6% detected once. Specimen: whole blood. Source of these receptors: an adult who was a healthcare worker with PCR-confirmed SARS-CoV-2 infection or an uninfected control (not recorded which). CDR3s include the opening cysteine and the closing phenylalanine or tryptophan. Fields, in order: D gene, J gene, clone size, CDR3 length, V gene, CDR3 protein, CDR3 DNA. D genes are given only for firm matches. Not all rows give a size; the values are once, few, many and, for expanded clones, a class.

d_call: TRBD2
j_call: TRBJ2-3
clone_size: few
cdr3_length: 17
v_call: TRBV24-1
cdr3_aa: CATSDTRTSGRGRTQYF
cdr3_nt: TGTGCCACCAGTGATACCCGGACTAGCGGGAGAGGACGTACGCAGTATTTT

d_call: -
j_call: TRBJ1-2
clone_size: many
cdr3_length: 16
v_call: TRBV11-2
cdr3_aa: CASSTSGRGRDYGYTF
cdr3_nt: TGTGCCAGCAGCACCAGCGGTCGGGGGCGAGACTATGGCTACACCTTC

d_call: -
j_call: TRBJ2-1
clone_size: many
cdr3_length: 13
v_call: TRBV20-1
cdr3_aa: CSAREVNYNEQFF
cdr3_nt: TGCAGTGCGAGAGAAGTAAACTACAATGAGCAGTTCTTC

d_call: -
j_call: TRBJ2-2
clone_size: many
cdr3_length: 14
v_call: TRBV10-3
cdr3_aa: CAISEEGLTGELFF
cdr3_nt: TGTGCCATCAGTGAGGAGGGGCTGACCGGGGAGCTGTTTTTT

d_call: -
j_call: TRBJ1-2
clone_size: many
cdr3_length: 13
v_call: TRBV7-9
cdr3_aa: CASSLRVNYGYTF
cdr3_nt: TGTGCCAGCAGCTTACGGGTTAACTATGGCTACACCTTC

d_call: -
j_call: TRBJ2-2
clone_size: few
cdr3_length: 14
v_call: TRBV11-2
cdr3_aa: CASSFTGDTGELFF
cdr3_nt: TGTGCCAGCAGCTTCACAGGAGACACCGGGGAGCTGTTTTTT

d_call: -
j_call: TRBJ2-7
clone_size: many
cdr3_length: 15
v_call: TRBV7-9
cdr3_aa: CASRPYREGAYEQYF
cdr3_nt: TGTGCCAGCAGACCTTACAGGGAGGGAGCCTACGAGCAGTACTTC

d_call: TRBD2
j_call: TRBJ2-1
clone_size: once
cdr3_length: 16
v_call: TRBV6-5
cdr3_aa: CASSLRLAGGDNKQFF
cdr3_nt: TGTGCCAGCAGTTTGCGACTAGCGGGGGGGGACAATAAGCAGTTCTTC

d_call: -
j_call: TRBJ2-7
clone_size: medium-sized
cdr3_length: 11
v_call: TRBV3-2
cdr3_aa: CASSGGGVPYF
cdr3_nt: TGTGCCAGCAGCGGGGGCGGAGTTCCGTACTTC

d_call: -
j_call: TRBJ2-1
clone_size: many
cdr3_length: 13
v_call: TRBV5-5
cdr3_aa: CASSLSSHNEQFF
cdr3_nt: TGTGCCAGCAGCTTGAGCTCCCACAATGAGCAGTTCTTC

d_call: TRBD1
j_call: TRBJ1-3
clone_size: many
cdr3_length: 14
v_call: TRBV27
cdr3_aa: CASSLQGAGNTIYF
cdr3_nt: TGTGCCAGCAGTTTACAGGGGGCTGGAAACACCATATATTTT

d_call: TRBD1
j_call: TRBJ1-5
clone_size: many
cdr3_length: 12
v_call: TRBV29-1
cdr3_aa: CSVRQGDQPQHF
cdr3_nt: TGCAGCGTCCGACAGGGCGATCAGCCCCAGCATTTT

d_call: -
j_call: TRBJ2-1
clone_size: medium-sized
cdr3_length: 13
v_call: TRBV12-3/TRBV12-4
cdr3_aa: CASSFGPEDEQFF
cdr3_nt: TGTGCCAGCAGTTTCGGTCCGGAGGATGAGCAGTTCTTC

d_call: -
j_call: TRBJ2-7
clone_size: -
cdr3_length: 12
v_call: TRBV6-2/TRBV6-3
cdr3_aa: CASSEYPNEQYF
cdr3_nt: TGTGCCAGCAGTGAGTACCCCAACGAGCAGTACTTC

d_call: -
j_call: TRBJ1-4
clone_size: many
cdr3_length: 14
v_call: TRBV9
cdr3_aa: CASSVAGGNEKLFF
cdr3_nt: TGTGCCAGCAGCGTAGCAGGCGGGAATGAAAAACTGTTTTTT

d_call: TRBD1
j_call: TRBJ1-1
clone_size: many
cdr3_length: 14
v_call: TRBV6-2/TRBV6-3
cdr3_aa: CASRRHRGNTEAFF
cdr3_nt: TGTGCCAGCAGACGACACAGGGGTAACACTGAAGCTTTCTTT

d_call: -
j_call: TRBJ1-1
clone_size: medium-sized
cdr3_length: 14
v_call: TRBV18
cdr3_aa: CASSPSGSNTEAFF
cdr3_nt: TGTGCCAGCTCACCATCCGGGTCCAATACTGAAGCTTTCTTT

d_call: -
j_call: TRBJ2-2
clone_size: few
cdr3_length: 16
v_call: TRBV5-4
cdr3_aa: CASSLEGPWSAGELFF
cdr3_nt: TGTGCCAGCAGCTTGGAAGGCCCGTGGAGTGCCGGGGAGCTGTTTTTT

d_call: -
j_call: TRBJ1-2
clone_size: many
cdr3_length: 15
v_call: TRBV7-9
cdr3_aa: CASSFPTRWLNGYTF
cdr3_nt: TGTGCCAGCAGCTTCCCTACCCGGTGGTTGAATGGCTACACCTTC

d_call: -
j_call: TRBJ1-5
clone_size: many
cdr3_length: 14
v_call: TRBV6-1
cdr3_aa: CASSGVHSNQPQHF
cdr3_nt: TGTGCCAGCTCCGGGGTACATAGCAATCAGCCCCAGCATTTT

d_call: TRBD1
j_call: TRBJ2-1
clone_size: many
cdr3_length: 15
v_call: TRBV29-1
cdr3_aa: CSVVGGTGFYNEQFF
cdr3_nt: TGCAGCGTTGTTGGAGGGACAGGATTTTACAATGAGCAGTTCTTC

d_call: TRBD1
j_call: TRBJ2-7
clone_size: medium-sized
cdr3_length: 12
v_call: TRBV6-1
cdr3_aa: CASRDRLNEQYF
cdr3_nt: TGTGCCAGCAGGGACAGGTTGAACGAGCAGTACTTC

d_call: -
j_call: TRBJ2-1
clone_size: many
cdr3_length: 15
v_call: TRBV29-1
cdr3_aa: CSVEDPGQGHNEQFF
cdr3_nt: TGCAGCGTTGAAGATCCCGGACAAGGGCACAATGAGCAGTTCTTC

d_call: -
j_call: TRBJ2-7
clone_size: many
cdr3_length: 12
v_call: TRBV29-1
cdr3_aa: CSVSDTSYEQYF
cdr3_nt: TGCAGCGTCTCCGACACTTCCTACGAGCAGTACTTC

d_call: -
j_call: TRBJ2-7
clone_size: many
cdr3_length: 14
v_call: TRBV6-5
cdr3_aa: CASSFRVGSYEQYF
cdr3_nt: TGTGCCAGCAGTTTTAGGGTAGGGTCCTACGAGCAGTACTTC

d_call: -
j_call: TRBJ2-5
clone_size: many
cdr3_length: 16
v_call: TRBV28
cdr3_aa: CASSLPTVPYGETQYF
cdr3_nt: TGTGCCAGCAGTTTACCTACGGTCCCTTACGGAGAGACCCAGTACTTC

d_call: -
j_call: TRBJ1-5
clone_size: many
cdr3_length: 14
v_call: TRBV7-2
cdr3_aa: CASSLHHSNQPQHF
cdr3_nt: TGTGCCAGCAGCCTCCACCATAGCAATCAGCCCCAGCATTTT

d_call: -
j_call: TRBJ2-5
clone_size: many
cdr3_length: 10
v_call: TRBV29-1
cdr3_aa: CSVVEETQYF
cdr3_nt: TGCAGCGTTGTCGAGGAGACCCAGTACTTC

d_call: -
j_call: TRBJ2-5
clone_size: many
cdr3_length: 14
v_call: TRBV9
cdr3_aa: CASSVGYGPGTQYF
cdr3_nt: TGTGCCAGCAGCGTAGGGTATGGACCCGGGACCCAGTACTTC

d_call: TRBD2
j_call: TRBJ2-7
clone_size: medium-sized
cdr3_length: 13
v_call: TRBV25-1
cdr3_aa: CASIASGKREQYF
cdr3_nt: TGTGCCAGCATAGCTAGCGGGAAAAGGGAGCAGTACTTC

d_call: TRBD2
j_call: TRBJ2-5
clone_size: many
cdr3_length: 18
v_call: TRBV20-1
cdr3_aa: CSASGNDLAGGPGETQYF
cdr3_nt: TGCAGTGCTAGCGGGAATGATTTAGCGGGAGGGCCGGGGGAGACCCAGTACTTC

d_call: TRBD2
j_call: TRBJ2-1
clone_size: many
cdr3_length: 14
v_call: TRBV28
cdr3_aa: CASRPYTSVNEQFF
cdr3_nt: TGTGCCAGCAGACCTTACACTAGCGTCAATGAGCAGTTCTTC

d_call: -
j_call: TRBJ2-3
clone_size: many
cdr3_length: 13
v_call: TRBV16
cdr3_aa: CASSRQSTDTQYF
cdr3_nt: TGTGCCAGCAGCCGGCAGAGCACAGATACGCAGTATTTT

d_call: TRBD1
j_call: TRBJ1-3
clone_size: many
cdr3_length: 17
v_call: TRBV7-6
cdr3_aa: CASSLGGQASSGNTIYF
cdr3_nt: TGTGCCAGCAGCTTAGGGGGACAGGCCAGCTCTGGAAACACCATATATTTT

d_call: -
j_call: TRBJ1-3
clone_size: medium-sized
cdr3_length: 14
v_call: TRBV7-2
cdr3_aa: CASSLEGRGNTIYF
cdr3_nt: TGTGCCAGCAGCTTAGAGGGCCGCGGAAACACCATATATTTT

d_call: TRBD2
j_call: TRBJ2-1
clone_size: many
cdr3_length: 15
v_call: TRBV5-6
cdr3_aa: CASSLSSGSGNEQFF
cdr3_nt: TGTGCCAGCAGCTTGTCTAGCGGGAGTGGAAATGAGCAGTTCTTC

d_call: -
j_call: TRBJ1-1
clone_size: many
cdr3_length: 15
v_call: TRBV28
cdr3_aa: CANSPTGGGSTEAFF
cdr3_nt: TGTGCCAACAGTCCGACTGGCGGCGGGAGCACTGAAGCTTTCTTT

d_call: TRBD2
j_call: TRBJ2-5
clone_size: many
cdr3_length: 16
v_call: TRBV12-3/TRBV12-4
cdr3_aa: CASSRNSGGAPETQYF
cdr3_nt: TGTGCCAGCAGTCGAAATAGCGGGGGGGCCCCAGAGACCCAGTACTTC

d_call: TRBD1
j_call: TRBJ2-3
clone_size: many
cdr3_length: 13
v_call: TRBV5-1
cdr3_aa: CASSWDRSDTQYF
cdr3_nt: TGCGCCAGCAGCTGGGACAGATCAGATACGCAGTATTTT

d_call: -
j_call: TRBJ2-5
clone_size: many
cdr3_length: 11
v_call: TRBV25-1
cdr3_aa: CASSDFETQYF
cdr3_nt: TGTGCCAGCAGTGATTTCGAGACCCAGTACTTC

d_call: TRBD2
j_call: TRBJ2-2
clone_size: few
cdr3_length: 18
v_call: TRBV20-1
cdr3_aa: CSARDSKKGTSATGELFF
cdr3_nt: TGCAGTGCTAGAGATTCGAAAAAGGGGACTAGCGCCACCGGGGAGCTGTTTTTT

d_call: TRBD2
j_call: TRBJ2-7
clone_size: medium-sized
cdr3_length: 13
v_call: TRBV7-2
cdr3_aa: CASSQTSGYEQYF
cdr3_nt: TGTGCCAGCAGCCAGACTAGCGGTTACGAGCAGTACTTC

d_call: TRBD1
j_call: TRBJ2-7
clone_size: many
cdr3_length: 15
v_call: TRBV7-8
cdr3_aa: CASSFRTGFKNEQYF
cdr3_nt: TGTGCCAGCAGCTTTAGGACAGGGTTTAAAAACGAGCAGTACTTC

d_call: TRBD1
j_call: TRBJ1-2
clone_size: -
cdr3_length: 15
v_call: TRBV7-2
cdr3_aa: CASSYRDRRNYGYTF
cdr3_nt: TGTGCCAGCAGCTACCGGGACAGGAGAAACTATGGCTACACCTTC

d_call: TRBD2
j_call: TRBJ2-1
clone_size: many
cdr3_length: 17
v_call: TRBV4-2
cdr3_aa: CASSQEASGRALNEQFF
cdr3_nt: TGTGCCAGCAGCCAAGAGGCCAGCGGGAGGGCCTTAAATGAGCAGTTCTTC

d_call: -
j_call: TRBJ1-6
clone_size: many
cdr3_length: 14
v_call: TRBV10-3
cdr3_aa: CAIRGDSNNSPLHF
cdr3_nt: TGTGCCATCAGGGGAGACAGCAATAATTCACCCCTCCACTTT

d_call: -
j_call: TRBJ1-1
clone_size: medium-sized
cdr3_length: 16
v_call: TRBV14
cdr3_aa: CASSQDGNRVNTEAFF
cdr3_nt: TGTGCCAGCAGCCAAGATGGGAACAGGGTGAACACTGAAGCTTTCTTT

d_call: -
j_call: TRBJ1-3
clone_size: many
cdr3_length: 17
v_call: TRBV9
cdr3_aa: CASSAWGPRGSGNTIYF
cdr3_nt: TGTGCCAGCAGCGCCTGGGGACCGAGAGGCTCTGGAAACACCATATATTTT

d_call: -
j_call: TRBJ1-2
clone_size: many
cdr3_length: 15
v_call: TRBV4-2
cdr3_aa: CASSPQSGGLYGYTF
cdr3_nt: TGTGCCAGCAGCCCCCAATCGGGCGGGCTCTATGGCTACACCTTC

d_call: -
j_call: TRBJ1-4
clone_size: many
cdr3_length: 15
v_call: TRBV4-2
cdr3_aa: CASSQRDSTNEKLFF
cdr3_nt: TGTGCCAGCAGCCAGAGGGACTCAACTAATGAAAAACTGTTTTTT

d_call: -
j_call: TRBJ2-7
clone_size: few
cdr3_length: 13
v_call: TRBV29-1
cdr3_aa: CSVEDRRGYEQYF
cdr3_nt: TGCAGCGTTGAAGATCGTCGGGGCTACGAGCAGTACTTC

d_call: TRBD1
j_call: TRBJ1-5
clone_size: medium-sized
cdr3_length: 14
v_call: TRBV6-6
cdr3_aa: CASSLRGPNQPQHF
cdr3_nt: TGTGCCAGCAGCTTAAGGGGGCCCAATCAGCCCCAGCATTTT

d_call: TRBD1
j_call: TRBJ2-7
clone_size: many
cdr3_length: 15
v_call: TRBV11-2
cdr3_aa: CASRPGQVIAYEQYF
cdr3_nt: TGTGCCAGCAGACCCGGACAGGTTATAGCCTACGAGCAGTACTTC